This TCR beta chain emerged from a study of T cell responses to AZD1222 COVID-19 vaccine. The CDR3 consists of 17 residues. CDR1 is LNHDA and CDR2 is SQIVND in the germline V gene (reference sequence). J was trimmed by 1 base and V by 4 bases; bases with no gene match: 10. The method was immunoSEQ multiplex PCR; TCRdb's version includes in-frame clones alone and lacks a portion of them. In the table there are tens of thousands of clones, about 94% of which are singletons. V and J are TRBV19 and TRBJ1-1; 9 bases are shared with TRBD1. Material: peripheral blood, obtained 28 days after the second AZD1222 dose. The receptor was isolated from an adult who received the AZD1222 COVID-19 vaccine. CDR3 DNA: TGTGCCAGTAGTACCCATGGGACAGGGATGTGGAACACTGAAGCTTTCTTT. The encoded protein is CASSTHGTGMWNTEAFF.